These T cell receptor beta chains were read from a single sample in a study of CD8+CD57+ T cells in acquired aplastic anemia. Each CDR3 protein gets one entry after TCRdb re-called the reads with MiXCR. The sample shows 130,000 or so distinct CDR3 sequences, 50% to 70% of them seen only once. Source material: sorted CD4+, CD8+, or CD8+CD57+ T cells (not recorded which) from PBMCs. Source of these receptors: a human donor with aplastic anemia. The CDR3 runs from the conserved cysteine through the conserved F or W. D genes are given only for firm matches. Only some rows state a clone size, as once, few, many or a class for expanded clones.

cdr3_aa: CAISDTSGRGADTQYF
cdr3_nt: TGTGCCATCAGTGATACTAGCGGGAGAGGGGCAGATACGCAGTATTTT
v_call: TRBV10-3
d_call: TRBD2
j_call: TRBJ2-3
clone_size: .

cdr3_aa: CATQRGSGGPDTQYF
cdr3_nt: TGTGCCACCCAGCGAGGTAGCGGGGGCCCAGATACGCAGTATTTT
v_call: TRBV24-1
d_call: TRBD2
j_call: TRBJ2-3
clone_size: .

cdr3_aa: CAISGHEGVGDTEAFF
cdr3_nt: TGTGCCATCAGTGGTCACGAGGGAGTCGGGGACACTGAAGCTTTCTTT
v_call: TRBV10-3
d_call: .
j_call: TRBJ1-1
clone_size: .

cdr3_aa: CASSPSVRETQYF
cdr3_nt: TGTGCCAGCAGCCCATCGGTTCGGGAGACCCAGTACTTC
v_call: TRBV12-3/TRBV12-4
d_call: .
j_call: TRBJ2-5
clone_size: many

cdr3_aa: CASSEWSGQGAGYGYTF
cdr3_nt: TGTGCCAGCAGTGAATGGAGCGGACAGGGGGCAGGCTATGGCTACACCTTC
v_call: TRBV25-1
d_call: TRBD1
j_call: TRBJ1-2
clone_size: .

cdr3_aa: CASSFRRASSYEQYF
cdr3_nt: TGTGCCAGCAGCTTTCGGCGAGCGAGCTCCTACGAGCAGTACTTC
v_call: TRBV11-2
d_call: .
j_call: TRBJ2-7
clone_size: .

cdr3_aa: CASSQGVAGGPWETQYF
cdr3_nt: TGTGCCAGCAGCCAGGGGGTAGCGGGAGGGCCGTGGGAGACCCAGTACTTC
v_call: TRBV3-1
d_call: TRBD2
j_call: TRBJ2-5
clone_size: many

cdr3_aa: CASSRSGAYEQYF
cdr3_nt: TGTGCCAGCAGCCGGAGCGGGGCCTACGAGCAGTACTTC
v_call: TRBV7-8
d_call: TRBD2
j_call: TRBJ2-7
clone_size: few

cdr3_aa: CSARFGTGNEKLFF
cdr3_nt: TGCAGTGCTAGATTTGGGACAGGGAATGAAAAACTGTTTTTT
v_call: TRBV20-1
d_call: TRBD1
j_call: TRBJ1-4
clone_size: .

cdr3_aa: CASSLSPDGDTQYF
cdr3_nt: TGTGCCAGCAGCTTATCCCCAGACGGAGATACGCAGTATTTT
v_call: TRBV7-9
d_call: .
j_call: TRBJ2-3
clone_size: .

cdr3_aa: CATSPGMTGYEQYF
cdr3_nt: TGTGCCACCTCCCCGGGGATGACTGGCTACGAGCAGTACTTC
v_call: TRBV19
d_call: .
j_call: TRBJ2-7
clone_size: once

cdr3_aa: CAISESVSYEQYF
cdr3_nt: TGTGCCATCAGTGAGTCGGTCTCCTACGAGCAGTACTTC
v_call: TRBV10-3
d_call: .
j_call: TRBJ2-7
clone_size: .

cdr3_aa: CASTNTGGGATDTQYF
cdr3_nt: TGTGCCAGCACCAATACTGGCGGGGGAGCCACAGATACGCAGTATTTT
v_call: TRBV6-1
d_call: TRBD2
j_call: TRBJ2-3
clone_size: few

cdr3_aa: CSALGQGGDEQYF
cdr3_nt: TGCAGCGCCCTGGGACAGGGTGGCGACGAGCAGTACTTC
v_call: TRBV29-1
d_call: TRBD1
j_call: TRBJ2-7
clone_size: .

cdr3_aa: CASSPGQGNEQFF
cdr3_nt: TGTGCCAGCAGTCCGGGACAGGGCAATGAGCAGTTCTTC
v_call: TRBV6-2/TRBV6-3
d_call: TRBD1
j_call: TRBJ2-1
clone_size: many

cdr3_aa: CASRVETGAADTQYF
cdr3_nt: TGTGCCAGCAGGGTAGAAACGGGGGCGGCGGATACGCAGTATTTT
v_call: TRBV19
d_call: .
j_call: TRBJ2-3
clone_size: .

cdr3_aa: CASSLGQPWAEAFF
cdr3_nt: TGTGCCAGCAGCTTGGGACAGCCCTGGGCTGAAGCTTTCTTT
v_call: TRBV7-9
d_call: TRBD1
j_call: TRBJ1-1
clone_size: many

cdr3_aa: CASSPSTSGETQYF
cdr3_nt: TGTGCCAGCAGCCCCTCCACGTCCGGGGAGACCCAGTACTTC
v_call: TRBV7-2
d_call: .
j_call: TRBJ2-5
clone_size: .

cdr3_aa: CSVEEGVRETQYF
cdr3_nt: TGCAGCGTTGAAGAGGGGGTGAGGGAGACCCAGTACTTC
v_call: TRBV29-1
d_call: .
j_call: TRBJ2-5
clone_size: many

cdr3_aa: CASSERRWGREQFF
cdr3_nt: TGTGCCAGCAGTGAACGACGATGGGGGAGGGAGCAGTTCTTC
v_call: TRBV2
d_call: .
j_call: TRBJ2-1
clone_size: .

cdr3_aa: CASSHRGTEAFF
cdr3_nt: TGTGCCAGTAGTCACCGTGGGACTGAAGCTTTCTTT
v_call: TRBV19
d_call: .
j_call: TRBJ1-1
clone_size: .

cdr3_aa: CAVGGGNTIYF
cdr3_nt: TGTGCCGTGGGTGGTGGAAACACCATATATTTT
v_call: TRBV27
d_call: .
j_call: TRBJ1-3
clone_size: .

cdr3_aa: CSAGAGRGGYGYTF
cdr3_nt: TGCAGTGCAGGGGCCGGGCGAGGGGGCTATGGCTACACCTTC
v_call: TRBV20-1
d_call: .
j_call: TRBJ1-2
clone_size: once

cdr3_aa: CASSDGTAQAYEQYF
cdr3_nt: TGCGCCAGCAGCGACGGGACAGCACAAGCCTACGAGCAGTACTTC
v_call: TRBV5-1
d_call: TRBD1
j_call: TRBJ2-7
clone_size: .

cdr3_aa: CASSQVGGGADEQFF
cdr3_nt: TGTGCCAGCAGCCAAGTTGGCGGGGGGGCGGATGAGCAGTTCTTC
v_call: TRBV3-1
d_call: TRBD2
j_call: TRBJ2-1
clone_size: few

cdr3_aa: CSVVGQGAPYEQYF
cdr3_nt: TGCAGCGTTGTAGGACAGGGCGCCCCCTACGAGCAGTACTTC
v_call: TRBV29-1
d_call: TRBD1
j_call: TRBJ2-7
clone_size: .